This TCR beta chain was sequenced during a study of shared T cell receptors in the human thymus. The V gene lost 8 bases and the J gene lost 4 bases, with 17 bases spanning the gap. Germline loops: CDR1 SGHNT, CDR2 YENEEA. The CDR3 runs 14 residues. Some clones are missing from TCRdb's copy, which holds only in-frame ones; the method was immunoSEQ multiplex PCR. This repertoire shows hundreds of thousands of clones, around 95% found once; its top ten account for roughly 0.02%. This TCR was sampled from a human donor. Material: thymocytes. J is TRBJ1-2 and V is TRBV11-3; the D is unclear. CDR3 residues: CASLAPGRVYGYTF. The DNA of the CDR3 is TGTGCCAGCCTAGCCCCGGGGAGGGTCTATGGCTACACCTTC.